These T cell receptor beta chains were read from a single sample in a study of T cells expressing NK-cell markers. TCRdb reanalyzed the 5' RACE reads, giving one entry per CDR3 protein sequence and no DNA. This listing includes under 600,000 distinct CDR3 sequences. The sample comprised blood T cells: a sorted CD56 or NKG2C T cell subset, CD4+ or CD8+ T cells, or bulk PBMC T cells (not recorded which). All receptors derive from a woman aged 50 to 60 in good health. The CDR3 runs from the conserved cysteine through the conserved F or W.

J: TRBJ1-3; length: 16; V: TRBV7-9; CDR3: CASSFGQGLTGNTIYF
J: TRBJ2-5; length: 13; V: TRBV2; CDR3: CASSGDFKETQYF
J: TRBJ2-5; length: 13; V: TRBV20-1; CDR3: CSFSRYHQETQYF
J: TRBJ2-3; length: 11; V: TRBV12-3/TRBV12-4; CDR3: CASRNPGQGYF
J: TRBJ2-1; length: 12; V: TRBV6-5; CDR3: CASSPGTGKKFF
J: TRBJ2-2; length: 18; V: TRBV11-2; CDR3: CASSLDQGRRANTGELFF
J: TRBJ1-2; length: 13; V: TRBV29-1; CDR3: CSVDQSQFYGYTF
J: TRBJ2-1; length: 14; V: TRBV11-2; CDR3: CASSRERTFYEQFF
J: TRBJ1-6; length: 13; V: TRBV7-3; CDR3: CASSLSYNSPLHF
J: TRBJ2-5; length: 12; V: TRBV29-1; CDR3: CSVIGPRATQYF
J: TRBJ1-1; length: 13; V: TRBV3-1; CDR3: CASKSDRGTEAFF
J: TRBJ2-3; length: 14; V: TRBV12-3/TRBV12-4; CDR3: CASTRGTSTDTQYF